This TCR beta chain originates from a study of CD8 T cells in ankylosing spondylitis. Overall study findings and caveats: Some motif variants had been reported before (in reactive arthritis synovial fluid and blood). Roughly eight highly homologous variants made up a TCR beta motif that seemed to typify ankylosing spondylitis blood.

As regards this clonotype: The antigen is unknown.

Library preparation for TCR beta used quantitative 5'-RACE with molecular barcodes. TCRdb independently ran MiXCR on the 5' RACE reads; one entry per CDR3 protein. The table shows approximately 350,000 distinct CDR3 sequences, with 20% to 25% occurring only once. From germline, CDR1 is LNHDA and CDR2 SQIVND (reference sequence). After removal of 3 bases from V and 4 bases from J, the junction contained 4 bases not matched to a gene. This CDR3 is built from 17 residues. This TCR came from a male donor with ankylosing spondylitis or in good health (not recorded which). The chain employs TRBV19 and TRBJ2-1, with 15 bases identical to TRBD2. The sequenced sample consisted of blood, either unsorted or a sorted T cell fraction (not recorded which). DNA for the CDR3: TGTGCCAGTAGTATCCGGACTAGCGGGGGGGCATACAATGAGCAGTTCTTC. Protein sequence: CASSIRTSGGAYNEQFF.